The entry below describes one T cell receptor beta chain. Its cognate antigen is unknown. The CDR3 length is 14 residues. Germline-derived CDR1 and CDR2 are MDHEN and SYDVKM. V was trimmed by 6 bases and J by 1 base, leaving 9 bases between them. Repertoires were generated with immunoSEQ multiplex PCR, while TCRdb's copy carries only in-frame clones and drops some. The data contain over 70,000 clones, 80% to 85% of them singletons. This record belongs to a study of graft-versus-host responses after intestinal transplantation. About the research overall: Anti-thymocyte globulin induction was given to all recipients, followed by tacrolimus and steroids for 2 to 3 years. General study results and limits: Patients who carried graft-donor T cell macrochimerism also had high graft-versus-host to host-versus-graft clonal ratios in their allografts. Early post-transplant declines in HvG were associated with peak levels of circulating GvH clones. Recipient marrow contained GvH clones, some of which appeared first in ileum or blood.

This TCR derives from a human donor who received an intestinal transplant. The specimen comprised unstimulated CD8+ T cells sorted from spleen or lymph node cells, sampled before intestinal transplant. The chain employs TRBV28 and TRBJ2-2; no firm D call. CDR3 in amino acids: CASRYGLNTGELFF. CDR3 sequence (DNA): TGTGCCAGCAGGTACGGTTTGAACACCGGGGAGCTGTTTTTT.